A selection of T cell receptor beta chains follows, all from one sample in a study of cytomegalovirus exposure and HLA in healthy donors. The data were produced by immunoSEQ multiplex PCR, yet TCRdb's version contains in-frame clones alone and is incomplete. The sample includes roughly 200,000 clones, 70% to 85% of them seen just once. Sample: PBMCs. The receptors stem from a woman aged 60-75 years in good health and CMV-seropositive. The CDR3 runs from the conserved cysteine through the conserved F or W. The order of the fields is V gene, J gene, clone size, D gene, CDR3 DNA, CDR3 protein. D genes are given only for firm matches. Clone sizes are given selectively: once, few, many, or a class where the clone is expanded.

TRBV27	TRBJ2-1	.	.	TGTGCCAGCAGTTTGAGTTTGGGGGCTAATGAGCAGTTCTTC	CASSLSLGANEQFF
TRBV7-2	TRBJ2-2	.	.	TGTGCCAGCAGCTTAGAGTTGACAGCATTTACCGGGGAGCTGTTTTTT	CASSLELTAFTGELFF
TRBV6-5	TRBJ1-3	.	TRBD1	TGTGCCACCCGACAGGGACTCGGAAACACCATATATTTT	CATRQGLGNTIYF
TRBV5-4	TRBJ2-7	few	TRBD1	TGTGCCAGCAGCCCAAGAGGACAGGGCTCCTACGAGCAGTACTTC	CASSPRGQGSYEQYF
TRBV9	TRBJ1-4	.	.	TGTGCCAGCAGCGTAGGGACAGAGAGTAATGAAAAACTGTTTTTT	CASSVGTESNEKLFF
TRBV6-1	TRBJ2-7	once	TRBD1	TGTGCCAGCAGTGTTGGACAGGGGACCTACGAGCAGTACTTC	CASSVGQGTYEQYF
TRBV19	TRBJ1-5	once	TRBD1	TGTGCCAGTAGTACAAGGACAGGGGGCAGTCAGCCCCAGCATTTT	CASSTRTGGSQPQHF
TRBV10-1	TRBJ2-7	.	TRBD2	TGCGCCAGCAGTTCTTCCCGGACTAGCGGCGAATTCTACGAGCAGTACTTC	CASSSSRTSGEFYEQYF
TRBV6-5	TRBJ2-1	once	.	TGTGCCAGCAGTTACCCGGAGGGTGAGCAGTTCTTC	CASSYPEGEQFF
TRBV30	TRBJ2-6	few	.	TGTGCCTGGAGTCCGGTAGGGGCCAACGTCCTGACTTTC	CAWSPVGANVLTF